This T cell receptor beta chain was obtained from a study of blood T cells in healthy people across ages. Study-level results: The fall in TCR beta diversity per million T cells was roughly linear with age.

CDR1 is MGHRA, CDR2 YSYEKL, per germline. V dropped 1 base and J dropped 10 bases, with 14 bases sitting between them. The CDR3 spans 14 residues. Per sample, at least 6 micrograms of total RNA were extracted. A J-beta primer mix and a sample-barcoded 5' primer were used in a second PCR of about 7 to 12 cycles. TCRdb called the 5' RACE reads again in MiXCR, with one record for every CDR3 protein. The table lists around 1.5 million distinct CDR3 sequences, roughly 60% of them singletons. On this clonotype: The antigen remains undetermined.

The sequence was obtained from a man younger than 35 in good health. The V and J genes are TRBV4-1 and TRBJ2-1; perhaps TRBD2 as D (5 bases). The specimen sequenced was blood. CDR3 in amino acids: CASSQGGMSREQFF. CDR3 nucleotide sequence: TGCGCCAGCAGCCAAGGAGGGATGTCCCGCGAGCAGTTCTTC.